Listed below are T cell receptor beta chains from one sample, sequenced in a study of Graves' ophthalmopathy and Graves' hyperthyroidism. TCRdb reprocessed the multiplex PCR reads with MiXCR, giving one entry per CDR3 protein. The sample lists about 700,000 distinct CDR3 sequences, about two fifths seen once, with 3% to 3.5% in the top ten. Sequencing was performed on peripheral blood. These receptors originate from an adult man with Graves' ophthalmopathy. CDR3s include the opening cysteine and the closing phenylalanine or tryptophan. Fields, in order: D gene, J gene, V gene, clone size, CDR3 DNA, CDR3 protein. D genes are given only for firm matches. A clone size is listed for some rows: how often the clone was seen (once, few, many), or a class if it is expanded.

d_gene: -; j_gene: TRBJ2-7; v_gene: TRBV10-3; abundance: -; CDR3nt: TGTGCCATCAGTGAGTCGAGACACCAGGGCGAGCAGTACTTC; CDR3aa: CAISESRHQGEQYF
d_gene: -; j_gene: TRBJ2-2; v_gene: TRBV10-3; abundance: -; CDR3nt: TGTGCCATCAGTGAGAGTACATATAGGACCGGGGAGCTGTTTTTT; CDR3aa: CAISESTYRTGELFF
d_gene: -; j_gene: TRBJ2-7; v_gene: TRBV9; abundance: many; CDR3nt: TGTGCCAGCAGCGGAGGGGCGGGCGAGCAGTACTTC; CDR3aa: CASSGGAGEQYF
d_gene: TRBD1; j_gene: TRBJ1-6; v_gene: TRBV10-3; abundance: once; CDR3nt: TGTGCCATCAGCCGACAGGGGGACAATTCACCCCTCCACTTT; CDR3aa: CAISRQGDNSPLHF
d_gene: -; j_gene: TRBJ1-3; v_gene: TRBV10-3; abundance: -; CDR3nt: TGTGCCATCAGGACAGGTGGCGGAAACACCATATATTTT; CDR3aa: CAIRTGGGNTIYF
d_gene: -; j_gene: TRBJ1-5; v_gene: TRBV20-1; abundance: -; CDR3nt: TGCAGTGCTTCCGGACACATAAATAGCAATCAGCCCCAGCATTTT; CDR3aa: CSASGHINSNQPQHF
d_gene: -; j_gene: TRBJ2-7; v_gene: TRBV5-4; abundance: many; CDR3nt: TGTGCCAGCAGCTCAAGGACAGACTACGAGCAGTACTTC; CDR3aa: CASSSRTDYEQYF
d_gene: -; j_gene: TRBJ1-4; v_gene: TRBV12-5; abundance: -; CDR3nt: TGTGCTAGTGGTTTGGTAATGTTGAGAGATAATGAAAAACTGTTTTTT; CDR3aa: CASGLVMLRDNEKLFF
d_gene: -; j_gene: TRBJ1-1; v_gene: TRBV5-4; abundance: many; CDR3nt: TGTGCCAGCAGCTTGGCCGGGACACTGAACACTGAAGCTTTCTTT; CDR3aa: CASSLAGTLNTEAFF
d_gene: -; j_gene: TRBJ2-2; v_gene: TRBV9; abundance: many; CDR3nt: TGTGCCAGCTCGGGGCGGAACACCGGGGAGCTGTTTTTT; CDR3aa: CASSGRNTGELFF
d_gene: -; j_gene: TRBJ1-1; v_gene: TRBV9; abundance: -; CDR3nt: TGTGCCAGCAGCGCTCCCGGGGCAGGGACGGCAGCTTTCTTT; CDR3aa: CASSAPGAGTAAFF
d_gene: -; j_gene: TRBJ2-5; v_gene: TRBV10-2; abundance: many; CDR3nt: TGCGCCAGCAGTGAGCCGAATGGGGGACTGCAAGAGACCCAGTACTTC; CDR3aa: CASSEPNGGLQETQYF
d_gene: TRBD2; j_gene: TRBJ2-7; v_gene: TRBV2; abundance: -; CDR3nt: TGTGCCAGCAGCCCCGGGTATGGGGGGTTAGCGGGGCGCGTTAGCTCCTACGAGCAGTACTTC; CDR3aa: CASSPGYGGLAGRVSSYEQYF
d_gene: TRBD1; j_gene: TRBJ1-5; v_gene: TRBV19; abundance: -; CDR3nt: TGTGCCAGTAGTACGACAGGGGCTCAGCCCCAGCATTTT; CDR3aa: CASSTTGAQPQHF
d_gene: -; j_gene: TRBJ1-2; v_gene: TRBV20-1; abundance: -; CDR3nt: TGCAGTGCTGAAACGGGGAAAACTAACTATGGCTACACCTTC; CDR3aa: CSAETGKTNYGYTF
d_gene: -; j_gene: TRBJ2-7; v_gene: TRBV12-3/TRBV12-4; abundance: -; CDR3nt: TGTGCCAGCAGCCCAGGACTCCTAGACGAGCAGTACTTC; CDR3aa: CASSPGLLDEQYF
d_gene: -; j_gene: TRBJ1-1; v_gene: TRBV10-3; abundance: -; CDR3nt: TGTGCCATCAGGGGGCAAGTAGTGACTGAAGCTTTCTTT; CDR3aa: CAIRGQVVTEAFF
d_gene: TRBD1; j_gene: TRBJ1-2; v_gene: TRBV7-3; abundance: -; CDR3nt: TGTGCCAGCAGCCGGACAGGGACCGGCTACACCTTC; CDR3aa: CASSRTGTGYTF
d_gene: -; j_gene: TRBJ1-5; v_gene: TRBV12-3/TRBV12-4; abundance: many; CDR3nt: TGTGCCAGCAGTTTGGGCACCGACACACCCCAGCATTTT; CDR3aa: CASSLGTDTPQHF
d_gene: -; j_gene: TRBJ2-7; v_gene: TRBV10-3; abundance: -; CDR3nt: TGTGCCATCAGCCAAGTGGAGGGCTACGAGCAGTACTTC; CDR3aa: CAISQVEGYEQYF
d_gene: TRBD1; j_gene: TRBJ1-5; v_gene: TRBV10-2; abundance: many; CDR3nt: TGCGCCAGCAGCCGGGACAGCATTTATAGCAATCAGCCCCAGCATTTT; CDR3aa: CASSRDSIYSNQPQHF
d_gene: TRBD1; j_gene: TRBJ1-6; v_gene: TRBV5-1; abundance: many; CDR3nt: TGCGCCAGCAGCGGCACAGGGGGCTTTGGTTCACCCCTCCACTTT; CDR3aa: CASSGTGGFGSPLHF
d_gene: -; j_gene: TRBJ1-1; v_gene: TRBV7-2; abundance: many; CDR3nt: TGTGCCAGCAGCTTAGCAAGGGACCCACCGGGAGCTTTCTTT; CDR3aa: CASSLARDPPGAFF
d_gene: -; j_gene: TRBJ2-5; v_gene: TRBV2; abundance: many; CDR3nt: TGTGCCAGCAGCCCTCGGACTGCAGAGACCCAGTACTTC; CDR3aa: CASSPRTAETQYF
d_gene: TRBD1; j_gene: TRBJ1-2; v_gene: TRBV2; abundance: -; CDR3nt: TGTGCCAGCGACAGGGGACAGGGATACGGCTACACCTTC; CDR3aa: CASDRGQGYGYTF
d_gene: -; j_gene: TRBJ1-2; v_gene: TRBV29-1; abundance: many; CDR3nt: TGCAGCGTTCTCACAGGGTCCTATGGCTACACCTTC; CDR3aa: CSVLTGSYGYTF
d_gene: TRBD1; j_gene: TRBJ1-6; v_gene: TRBV2; abundance: many; CDR3nt: TGTGCCAGTGGGGGGGGACAGGAGAATTCACCCCTCCACTTT; CDR3aa: CASGGGQENSPLHF
d_gene: -; j_gene: TRBJ1-3; v_gene: TRBV20-1; abundance: many; CDR3nt: TGCAGTGCCAGTGGGAATGGGGTCGGCGGAAACACCATATATTTT; CDR3aa: CSASGNGVGGNTIYF
d_gene: -; j_gene: TRBJ2-7; v_gene: TRBV2; abundance: -; CDR3nt: TGTGCCACCCAGGACTGGTCCGAGCAGTACTTC; CDR3aa: CATQDWSEQYF
d_gene: -; j_gene: TRBJ1-5; v_gene: TRBV19; abundance: many; CDR3nt: TGTGCCAGTAGTATAAAATGGCTCGTCAATCAGCCCCAGCATTTT; CDR3aa: CASSIKWLVNQPQHF
d_gene: -; j_gene: TRBJ2-2; v_gene: TRBV5-1; abundance: -; CDR3nt: TGCGCCAGCAGCTTGGCGGGAAACGCCGGGGAGCTGTTTTTT; CDR3aa: CASSLAGNAGELFF
d_gene: -; j_gene: TRBJ2-1; v_gene: TRBV11-1; abundance: -; CDR3nt: TGTGCCAGCAGCTTAGCGGGGATCGATTACAATGAGCAGTTCTTC; CDR3aa: CASSLAGIDYNEQFF
d_gene: TRBD1; j_gene: TRBJ2-2; v_gene: TRBV29-1; abundance: many; CDR3nt: TGCAGCGTCCGGACAGGGCGTCCCGGGGAGCTGTTTTTT; CDR3aa: CSVRTGRPGELFF
d_gene: -; j_gene: TRBJ1-4; v_gene: TRBV25-1; abundance: -; CDR3nt: TGTGCCAGCAGCGTTACTAATGAAAAACTGTTTTTT; CDR3aa: CASSVTNEKLFF
d_gene: TRBD2; j_gene: TRBJ2-7; v_gene: TRBV24-1; abundance: -; CDR3nt: TGTGCCACCAGTGATTCCGGAACTAGCGGGATGAGTGAGCAGTACTTC; CDR3aa: CATSDSGTSGMSEQYF
d_gene: -; j_gene: TRBJ1-1; v_gene: TRBV24-1; abundance: once; CDR3nt: TGTGCCAGCAGTTGGGGGCGGGGCTCTGAAGCTTTCTTT; CDR3aa: CASSWGRGSEAFF
d_gene: -; j_gene: TRBJ2-2; v_gene: TRBV9; abundance: few; CDR3nt: TGTGCCAGCAGCGCTGGCGGGTTTACCGGGGAGCTGTTTTTT; CDR3aa: CASSAGGFTGELFF
d_gene: TRBD1; j_gene: TRBJ1-4; v_gene: TRBV7-9; abundance: -; CDR3nt: TGTGCCAGCAGCCCAACAAGACAGGGTATATGGGCAACTAATGAAAAACTGTTTTTT; CDR3aa: CASSPTRQGIWATNEKLFF
d_gene: TRBD1; j_gene: TRBJ1-2; v_gene: TRBV7-2; abundance: -; CDR3nt: TGTGCCAGCAGCTTGGGACAGGGTACTAACTATGGCTACACCTTC; CDR3aa: CASSLGQGTNYGYTF
d_gene: -; j_gene: TRBJ1-1; v_gene: TRBV30; abundance: few; CDR3nt: TGTGCCTGGAGGCGGCCGAACACTGAAGCTTTCTTT; CDR3aa: CAWRRPNTEAFF
d_gene: -; j_gene: TRBJ1-5; v_gene: TRBV2; abundance: many; CDR3nt: TGTGCCAGCCGAGGGTATGAAGGACAGCCCCAGCATTTT; CDR3aa: CASRGYEGQPQHF